Included here is one T cell receptor beta chain sequence, with context. What it recognizes is unknown. This CDR3 has 14 amino acids. The J segment lost 5 bases and the V segment lost 6 bases, leaving 9 bases of the junction unmatched. The germline V gene encodes CDR1 SGHTS and CDR2 YDEGEE. Ahead of sequencing, the ViraFEST assay grew antigen-specific CD4+ T cells using viral peptide pools. The authors isolated CD4+ T cells after around nine days of culture. The individual was infected with SARS-CoV-2 between March and December 2020, as confirmed by PCR. Supplemented with around 9.8 IU/ml IL-2 and approximately 10 ug/ml peptides, under 2.5 million PBMC per well were kept in culture. This record comes from a study of vaccination effects on CD4 cells after COVID-19. The overall study: Two doses of BNT162b2 or mRNA-1273 vaccine were administered to participants. At 16 days and one week before vaccination, a couple of convalescent patients gave samples. Study-wide findings and caveats: Vaccine- and infection-induced clones showed marked clonal contraction late following vaccination.

The repertoire was sequenced with immunoSEQ multiplex PCR; TCRdb's copy has only in-frame clones and lacks some. The table lists around 46,000 clones, approximately 70% of them singletons, with 25% to 40% in the top ten. The source is a human donor who had a prior SARS-CoV-2 infection. Sequencing used CD4+ T cells from PBMCs cultured with a peptide pool, obtained before COVID-19 vaccination. The chain combines TRBV5-8 with TRBJ2-3; the match to TRBD2 covers 7 bases. CDR3 sequence reads: CASTDLGRGDTQYF. CDR3 DNA: TGTGCCAGCACCGATCTGGGGAGGGGAGATACGCAGTATTTT.